This TCR beta chain comes out of a study of blood T cell repertoires in COVID-19. Study-level background: Some COVID-19 samples were acute and others convalescent; all came from the United States, Italy and Spain. Sample material is recorded as cDNA or gDNA derived from T cells, B-cell-depleted T cells, or PBMCs.

Germline loops: CDR1 SGDLS, CDR2 YYNGEE. The CDR3 extends over 16 amino acids. V lost 0 bases, J lost 6 bases, and 18 bases lay in between. Original data processing: Reference gene primers were amplified, and this amplification served to estimate nucleated cell counts. Clones were read by immunoSEQ multiplex PCR, and TCRdb kept only the in-frame ones, dropping some. The V and J calls and clone size come from that table; D and trimming were worked out from the DNA. Of some 30,000 clones in the sample, approximately 91% were seen once. Sequencing was done on a sample of peripheral blood. The rearrangement uses TRBV9 and TRBJ1-2; D remains ambiguous. The TCR originated in a woman over 75 with active or convalescent COVID-19. The CDR3 region has the DNA TGTGCCAGCAGCGTAGGTCCTGTGTTTCCCGCGCATGGCTACACCTTC. Residues: CASSVGPVFPAHGYTF.